This T cell receptor beta chain was profiled in a study of T cell responses to AZD1222 COVID-19 vaccine. Study conclusions and caveats: None of the repertoires were sampled until the peak T cell response had passed. Baseline serology detected seropositivity in only six AZD1222 recipients.

Trimming took 5 bases from V and 6 from J, leaving 11 bases between them. CDR1 and CDR2 (germline): DFQATT, SNEGSKA (reference sequence). The CDR3 runs to 11 residues. To note about this clone: Its antigen is currently unknown.

TCRdb keeps only in-frame clones here, not all; method: immunoSEQ multiplex PCR. The repertoire consists of over 100,000 clones, with around nine tenths occurring once and the leading ten covering 12%. This sequence originates from an adult in good health. The sample in question was peripheral blood, obtained on day 0 of AZD1222 vaccination. The chain is built from TRBV20-1 and TRBJ2-7; D may be TRBD1 (6 bases). The CDR3 coding sequence is TGCAGTGCTTCTACAGGGTTCGAGCAGTACTTC. Its translation is CSASTGFEQYF.